This T cell receptor beta chain was sequenced for a study of cytomegalovirus exposure and HLA in healthy donors. Study-level information: The approximately 110 validation repertoires, a later analysis reported, used the same platform as the 666 first-cohort repertoires. Study-wide results and limits: The TCR clusters that emerged in the first cohort tended, a later analysis found, to co-occur in the approximately 120 validation repertoires. The authors listed roughly 150 TCR beta chains as cytomegalovirus-associated. For cytomegalovirus status, the classifier reportedly gave diagnoses with high specificity and sensitivity.

This CDR3 spans 15 amino acids. The V gene's germline CDR1 is LGHNA and CDR2 YNFKEQ. Trimming removed 1 base at V and 2 bases at J, with 11 bases between. For this clone: Its target is not known.

Data came from immunoSEQ multiplex PCR; TCRdb stores just in-frame clones and leaves some out. The sample contains about 250,000 clones, around nine tenths of which appear only once. The TCR originated in a man between 18 and 29 years old in good health and CMV-seronegative. This chain links TRBV4-2 with TRBJ1-2, with no clear D. The sample consisted of PBMCs. CDR3 region: CASSQGTGANYGYTF. CDR3 DNA: TGTGCCAGCAGCCAAGGAACGGGTGCCAACTATGGCTACACCTTC.